The 19 T cell receptor beta chains presented below share a single source sample, sequenced in a study of blood T cell repertoires in COVID-19 (dated by TCRdb to about 2020). Library generation was performed with the immunoSEQ multiplex PCR assay. TCRdb took over this immuneACCESS table, retaining in-frame rearrangements with V and J assigned. Such tables are incomplete; in checked studies, under half of the missing clones stem from an unresolved V gene, and the remainder is unexplained. The sample has approximately 670,000 clones on record, about 87% of them singletons. About 0.24% of the sample rests with the top ten. Sample: peripheral blood. These receptors were collected from a woman aged 18-35 years with acute or convalescent COVID-19.

The DNA for the CDR3 is TGTGCCGGCCGGGACAGCCTTAACTATGGCTACACCTTC. Its protein is CAGRDSLNYGYTF. The V gene is TRBV2, the J gene TRBJ1-2; TRBD1 aligns across 7 bases. The V and J ends lost 11 bases and 1 base, in that order; junction bases with no gene match: 7. The germline V gene encodes CDR1 SNHLY and CDR2 FYNNEI. This CDR3 has 13 amino acids.

This chain connects TRBV7-9 to TRBJ1-4; 8 nucleotides match TRBD1. Trimming took 7 bases from V and 5 from J; bases not matched to a gene: 3. The CDR3 totals 13 residues. Germline CDR1 and CDR2: SEHNR and FQNEAQ (reference sequence). The CDR3 coding sequence is TGTGCCAGCATAGGGACAGGAAATGAAAAACTGTTTTTT. It specifies CASIGTGNEKLFF. Full variable domain (rest looked up from reference TRBV7-9 and TRBJ1-4): DTGVSQNPRHKITKRGQNVTFRCDPISEHNRLYWYRQTLGQGPEFLTYFQNEAQLEKSRLLSDRFSAERPKGSFSTLEIQRTEQGDSAMYLCASIGTGNEKLFFGSGTQLSVL.

This chain uses TRBV7-3 with TRBJ2-3; D is perhaps TRBD1 (6 bases). Germline lookup yields CDR1 SGHTA and CDR2 FQGTGA. CDR3 length: 15 residues. The germline V and J ends were trimmed by 5 bases and 6 bases, with 18 bases remaining between them. The CDR3 loop reads CASSPFGGSYDTQYF. CDR3 bases: TGTGCCAGCAGCCCCTTTGGGGGCTCATATGATACGCAGTATTTT.

The J gene is TRBJ2-3, the V gene TRBV7-9, with 8 bases aligning to TRBD2. J was trimmed by 4 bases and V by 5 bases; bases with no gene match: 5. Germline V lookup: CDR1 SEHNR, CDR2 FQNEAQ (reference sequence). This CDR3 is built from 14 residues. CDR3 in amino acids: CASSDPGGADTQYF. CDR3 DNA sequence: TGTGCCAGCAGCGACCCGGGAGGGGCAGATACGCAGTATTTT. The full variable domain, completed using reference TRBV7-9 and TRBJ2-3, is DTGVSQNPRHKITKRGQNVTFRCDPISEHNRLYWYRQTLGQGPEFLTYFQNEAQLEKSRLLSDRFSAERPKGSFSTLEIQRTEQGDSAMYLCASSDPGGADTQYFGPGTRLTVL.

The chain recombines TRBV4-1 with TRBJ2-7; 12 bases match TRBD2. This CDR3 spans 20 amino acids. Trimming at V came to 2 bases and at J to 0 bases, leaving 14 bases not matched to a gene. Germline CDR1 MGHRA, CDR2 YSYEKL. CDR3 DNA: TGCGCCAGCAGCCAAAAAAGCCGGACTAGCGGGGATACCATCTCCTACGAGCAGTACTTC. Protein sequence: CASSQKSRTSGDTISYEQYF.

For the CDR3, the DNA is TGTGCCAGCAGTGACCGGGGGGCTGTTGAAAAACTGTTTTTT. It yields the protein CASSDRGAVEKLFF. The chain joins TRBV2 to TRBJ1-4, with D possibly being TRBD1 (6 bases). The CDR3 runs 14 residues. CDR1 SNHLY and CDR2 FYNNEI come from the germline V gene. Trimming removed 3 bases at V and 7 bases at J, with 12 bases between.

This chain joins TRBV21-1 and TRBJ1-1. TRBV21-1 is labeled a pseudogene. The CDR3 sequence is 13 residues long. In DNA, the CDR3 is TGTGCCAGCAGTCCCGGGTGGGGGGCTGAAGCTTTCTTT. It codes for CASSPGWGAEAFF.

CDR3 sequence: CASSSGLAGGFSYNEQFF. CDR3 nucleotides: TGTGCCAGCAGCTCAGGACTAGCGGGGGGGTTCTCCTACAATGAGCAGTTCTTC. The chain is built from TRBV5-5 and TRBJ2-1; the match to TRBD2 covers 15 bases. V lost 3 bases, J lost 0 bases, and 4 bases stayed unmatched. The germline V gene encodes CDR1 SGHKS and CDR2 YYEKEE (reference sequence). The CDR3 runs 18 residues.

This clone was seen many times. The J gene is TRBJ2-7, the V gene TRBV2; D is unclear. Trimming left V 6 bases short and J 5 bases short, with 8 bases between. The CDR3 totals 11 residues. The V gene's germline CDR1 is SNHLY and CDR2 FYNNEI. The CDR3 DNA is TGTGCCAGCAGCCAGAACGACGAGCAGTACTTC. Amino acids: CASSQNDEQYF.

The CDR3 DNA reads TGTGCCAGCAGCTTAGGCCCCCTAGCGGCCGTACTCTACGAGCAGTACTTC. Translating gives CASSLGPLAAVLYEQYF. The V gene is TRBV7-2, the J gene TRBJ2-7, with TRBD2 matching over 7 bases. The CDR3 consists of 17 residues. Germline CDR1 SGHTA, CDR2 FQGNSA. Trimming at V came to 1 base and at J to 3 bases, leaving 12 bases not matched to a gene.

This rearrangement joins TRBV9 to TRBJ2-3; 11 bases fit TRBD2. The CDR3 has 16 amino acids. In germline, CDR1 is SGDLS, CDR2 YYNGEE. The V gene end was trimmed by 4 bases and the J gene end by 2 bases; junction bases not matched to a gene: 6. The DNA of the CDR3 is TGTGCCAGCAGCCCTCGACTAGCGGGGAACACAGATACGCAGTATTTT. This encodes CASSPRLAGNTDTQYF. Complete variable domain (other parts from reference TRBV9 and TRBJ2-3): DSGVTQTPKHLITATGQRVTLRCSPRSGDLSVYWYQQSLDQGLQFLIQYYNGEERAKGNILERFSAQQFPDLHSELNLSSLELGDSALYFCASSPRLAGNTDTQYFGPGTRLTVL.

The rearrangement links TRBV18 to TRBJ2-2; D may be TRBD2 (5 bases). Trimming removed 4 bases from V and 0 bases from J, with 9 bases in between. The CDR3 loop spans 15 amino acids. CDR1 KGHSH and CDR2 LQKENI come from the germline V gene. The CDR3, as DNA: TGTGCCAGCTCACGCGGGCGGACGAACACCGGGGAGCTGTTTTTT. It codes for CASSRGRTNTGELFF.

The chain carries TRBV30 and TRBJ1-1, with TRBD1 as a possible D gene (6 bases). The V gene's germline CDR1 is GTSNPN and CDR2 SVGIG (reference sequence). Trimming stripped 0 bases from V and 6 bases from J, with 14 bases between. This CDR3 has 14 amino acids. As DNA, the CDR3 is TGTGCCTGGAGTGTGCCTGGGACAAGGGCTGAAGCTTTCTTT. Amino acid sequence: CAWSVPGTRAEAFF.

The genes are TRBV7-2 and TRBJ2-1; D may be TRBD2 (5 bases). Deletions cut 1 base from V and 2 bases from J, with 15 bases between. CDR3 length: 17 residues. The germline V gene encodes CDR1 SGHTA and CDR2 FQGNSA. CDR3 sequence reads: CASSLVRGYYPYNEQFF. DNA for the CDR3: TGTGCCAGCAGCTTAGTAAGAGGGTATTACCCCTACAATGAGCAGTTCTTC.

This chain links TRBV28 with TRBJ1-6, with a tentative D call TRBD1 (5 bases). CDR1 MDHEN and CDR2 SYDVKM come from the germline V gene. V lost 5 bases to trimming and J lost 8 bases, with 13 bases between them. CDR3 size: 14 residues. The CDR3 loop reads CASSPTGSYSPLHF. DNA of the CDR3: TGTGCCAGCAGTCCTACAGGTTCCTATTCACCCCTCCACTTT.

The chain joins TRBV25-1 to TRBJ2-3; possibly TRBD1 for D (7 bases). The V gene's germline CDR1 is MGHDK and CDR2 SYGVNS. V was clipped by 6 bases and J by 1 base, with 17 bases between them. CDR3 length: 16 amino acids. CDR3 DNA sequence: TGTGCCAGCAGAGAGGGGGCGGGGAAGGGCACAGATACGCAGTATTTT. As protein: CASREGAGKGTDTQYF.

This chain uses TRBV28 with TRBJ2-6; D is possibly TRBD1 (5 bases). Deletions cut 4 bases from V and 1 base from J, with 11 bases between. There are 16 residues in the CDR3. The germline V gene has CDR1 MDHEN and CDR2 SYDVKM. Here the CDR3 DNA reads TGTGCCAGCAGTTCCGAGACAGCATCTGGGGCCAACGTCCTGACTTTC. It translates to CASSSETASGANVLTF.

J is TRBJ2-7 and V is TRBV10-3; D is unresolved. CDR1 is ENHRY and CDR2 is SYGVKD in the germline V gene. The V end was cut by 8 bases, the J end by 0 bases, with 11 bases between. This CDR3 comprises 13 residues. As DNA, the CDR3 is TGTGCCATCTCGTTTAAGAGCTCCTACGAGCAGTACTTC. It yields the protein CAISFKSSYEQYF.

V is TRBV5-6 and J is TRBJ1-1; 7 bases line up with TRBD1. The germline gives CDR1 SGHDT, CDR2 YYEEEE. V trimming: 2 bases; J trimming: 12 bases; junction bases outside the gene matches: 10. CDR3 length: 13 residues. The CDR3 DNA reads TGTGCCAGCAGCTTCCCAGAGGACAGGAATACTTTCTTT. Translated: CASSFPEDRNTFF.